This TCR beta chain was identified in a study of CD8+ T cells in alopecia areata. Notes on the study in general: Especially in alopecia totalis/universalis, lesional scalp showed greater clonality than normal scalp did.

Investigators isolated RNA and reverse transcribed it into cDNA to act as the sequencing template. Repertoires were generated with immunoSEQ multiplex PCR, while TCRdb's copy carries only in-frame clones and drops some. The profile shows about 99,000 clones, around 50% of them singletons. This clone was observed a single time. As yet, its antigen is unknown. The CDR3 is made up of 12 amino acids. The germline V gene has CDR1 SGHTA and CDR2 FQGNSA. Trimming removed 1 base at V and 7 bases at J, with 6 bases between. The genes are TRBV7-2 and TRBJ2-3; no reliable D call. This sequence was found in a human donor in good health. The sequenced sample was CD4+ T cells sorted from blood. The DNA for the CDR3 is TGTGCCAGCAGCTTAGTTAGTTATACGCAGTATTTT. Protein sequence: CASSLVSYTQYF.